What follows are 18 T cell receptor beta chains derived from one specimen sequenced in a study of T cells in Graves' hyperthyroidism and ophthalmopathy. Amplification of TCR beta CDR3 regions used RNA as the template. The primer set for the first-round RT-PCR of the TCR CDR3 was HTBI. TCRdb redid the calling of the multiplex PCR reads with MiXCR, one entry per CDR3 protein. The repertoire holds about 210,000 distinct CDR3 sequences, with about 15% as singletons. What was sequenced was blood. The receptor source for this set is a man aged 45-65 years with Graves' hyperthyroidism.

This clonotype has only a few counts. The rearrangement links TRBV25-1 to TRBJ2-1; TRBD1 is a possible D gene (5 bases). The germline V gene has CDR1 MGHDK and CDR2 SYGVNS. The CDR3 contains 16 residues. V was cut by 0 bases and J by 4 bases, with 13 bases left in between. CDR3 region: CASSEYFQGLYNEQFF. As DNA, the CDR3 is TGTGCCAGCAGTGAATATTTCCAGGGTTTATACAATGAGCAGTTCTTC.

In regard to this clonotype: Mismatch with germline at one junction end may stem from a read error. The genes are TRBV10-1 and TRBJ2-7; D not resolved. The CDR3 sequence is 14 residues long. Germline CDR1 is WNHNN and CDR2 is SYGVQD (reference sequence). CDR3 DNA sequence: TGCACCAGACCTAGGACGGACCTCCTCTACGAGCAGTACTTC. Translation gives CTRPRTDLLYEQYF.

The chain joins TRBV3-1 to TRBJ1-3; possible D gene TRBD1, 6 bases. There are 15 residues in the CDR3. Between the trimmed V and J ends, which lost 3 bases and 1 base, there was a span of 10 bases. Germline V gene data show CDR1 as LGHDT and CDR2 as YNNKEL (reference sequence). DNA for the CDR3: TGTGCCAGCAGCCATCGGGGGGCTTCTGGAAACACCATATATTTT. It encodes CASSHRGASGNTIYF.

This clonotype came up many times. The CDR3 here is CAGAAGVTDTQYF. The CDR3 bases are TGTGCCGGTGCCGCAGGGGTCACAGATACGCAGTATTTT. The J gene is TRBJ2-3, the V gene TRBV7-9, with D possibly being TRBD1 (6 bases). The V gene's germline CDR1 is SEHNR and CDR2 FQNEAQ (reference sequence). V dropped 11 bases and J dropped 2 bases, with 14 bases sitting between them. There are 13 residues in the CDR3. Based on the CDR3 plus reference TRBV7-9 and TRBJ2-3, the full variable domain is DTGVSQNPRHKITKRGQNVTFRCDPISEHNRLYWYRQTLGQGPEFLTYFQNEAQLEKSRLLSDRFSAERPKGSFSTLEIQRTEQGDSAMYLCAGAAGVTDTQYFGPGTRLTVL.

This clonotype has just a few counts. The chain couples TRBV20-1 to TRBJ1-5; the match to TRBD1 covers 8 bases. The J segment lost 2 bases and the V segment lost 5 bases, leaving 8 bases of the junction unmatched. The CDR3 totals 15 residues. Germline V lookup: CDR1 DFQATT, CDR2 SNEGSKA (reference sequence). The CDR3 sequence is CSARQGIGGNQPQHF. CDR3 nucleotide sequence: TGCAGTGCTCGACAGGGGATTGGCGGCAATCAGCCCCAGCATTTT.

This clonotype was picked up many times. The gene calls are TRBV20-1 and TRBJ2-7; 7 bases align to TRBD2. The CDR3 sequence is 15 residues long. The ends lost 6 bases at V and 1 base at J; junction bases unmatched: 12. Looked up from germline, CDR1 is DFQATT and CDR2 is SNEGSKA (reference sequence). CDR3 nucleotide sequence: TGCAGTGCGGAGGTCATTGGACTAGAATCCTACGAGCAGTACTTC. Residues: CSAEVIGLESYEQYF.

In this sample, this clonotype turned up many times. The chain carries TRBV28 and TRBJ1-2; 7 positions agree with TRBD1. This CDR3 comprises 14 residues. The ends lost 6 bases at V and 2 bases at J; junction bases unmatched: 6. Germline V CDR1 and CDR2: MDHEN, SYDVKM. The CDR3 DNA sequence: TGTGCCAGCAGCCCTGGGACAGCAAACTATGGCTACACCTTC. Encoded protein: CASSPGTANYGYTF.

This clonotype came up many times. The V call is TRBV20-1, the J call TRBJ2-3; weak D call: TRBD1 (6 bases). Germline V gene sequence: CDR1 DFQATT, CDR2 SNEGSKA (reference sequence). V was pared by 5 bases and J by 0 bases, with 18 bases between. CDR3 length: 16 amino acids. Here the CDR3 DNA reads TGCAGTGCTGGCTTGCACTCAGACAGGAGCACAGATACGCAGTATTTT. It encodes CSAGLHSDRSTDTQYF.

This clonotype was detected ten times or more. The V and J genes are TRBV2 and TRBJ2-5; D not certain. The CDR3 contains 12 residues. The germline V and J ends were trimmed by 1 base and 9 bases, with 9 bases remaining between them. CDR1 SNHLY and CDR2 FYNNEI come from the germline V gene. The CDR3 region is CASSEVVMPQYF. CDR3 in DNA: TGTGCCAGCAGTGAAGTGGTGATGCCCCAGTACTTC.

This chain uses TRBV27 with TRBJ2-7; a weak D match, TRBD1 (5 bases). The CDR3 is 16 residues long. The germline V gene encodes CDR1 MNHEY and CDR2 SMNVEV (reference sequence). The V end lost 6 bases, the J end lost 2 bases, and 20 bases lay between the germline ends. This chain's CDR3 is CASSPAGQRRTYEQYF. For the CDR3, the DNA is TGTGCCAGCAGCCCTGCAGGGCAGAGAAGAACCTACGAGCAGTACTTC.

Many counts were recorded for this clonotype. The chain couples TRBV5-1 to TRBJ1-5; D uncertain. Germline values: CDR1 SGHRS, CDR2 YFSETQ. The CDR3 covers 15 residues. Trimming cost V 2 bases and J 1 base, with 10 bases left between them. In DNA form, the CDR3 reads TGCGCCAGCAGCTTATTGGGCCAAAGCAATCAGCCCCAGCATTTT. Encoded protein: CASSLLGQSNQPQHF.

A few counts support this clonotype. The chain has TRBV10-2 and TRBJ2-2, with 9 nucleotides matching TRBD1. In germline, CDR1 is WSHSY, CDR2 SAAADI. The V gene end was trimmed by 6 bases and the J gene end by 10 bases; junction bases not matched to a gene: 6. The CDR3 contains 13 residues. CDR3 sequence reads: CASRRDRVEELFF. The CDR3 region has the DNA TGCGCCAGCAGACGGGACAGGGTGGAGGAGCTGTTTTTT.

This clonotype was counted many times. J is TRBJ2-7 and V is TRBV28; D gene ambiguous. The V and J ends lost 5 bases and 5 bases respectively, with 7 bases between them. Looked up from germline, CDR1 is MDHEN and CDR2 is SYDVKM. The CDR3 covers 11 residues. The CDR3 DNA is TGTGCCAGCAGTGAGATAGACGAGCAGTACTTC. Encoded protein: CASSEIDEQYF. Together with reference TRBV28 and TRBJ2-7, the CDR3 gives the full variable domain: DVKVTQSSRYLVKRTGEKVFLECVQDMDHENMFWYRQDPGLGLRLIYFSYDVKMKEKGDIPEGYSVSREKKERFSLILESASTNQTSMYLCASSEIDEQYFGPGTRLTVT.

This clonotype was observed once. The chain has TRBV7-9 and TRBJ1-4; a possible D gene is TRBD1 (6 bases). V was pared by 1 base and J by 6 bases, with 12 bases between. This CDR3 has 15 residues. The V gene's germline CDR1 is SEHNR and CDR2 FQNEAQ (reference sequence). In DNA, the CDR3 is TGTGCCAGCAGCTTAGGGGGGGCTTGGGATGAAAAACTGTTTTTT. Protein product: CASSLGGAWDEKLFF.

This clonotype was observed many times. The J gene is TRBJ2-2, the V gene TRBV2; weak D call: TRBD2 (5 bases). Trimming cost V 6 bases and J 7 bases, with 12 bases left between them. CDR3 length: 13 amino acids. Germline-derived CDR1 and CDR2 are SNHLY and FYNNEI. CDR3 sequence: CASRAEGYGELFF. CDR3 DNA: TGTGCCAGCAGGGCAGAGGGTTACGGGGAGCTGTTTTTT.

V is TRBV4-3 and J is TRBJ2-7, with 13 bases identical to TRBD2. J gave up 2 bases and V 0 bases, and 7 bases lay outside the gene matches. Germline V gene data show CDR1 as LGHNA and CDR2 as YSLEER. The CDR3 sequence is 18 residues long. The CDR3 DNA reads TGCGCCAGCAGCCAAGAGGTTCCCGGACTAGCGGGAGCCTACGAGCAGTACTTC. The encoded protein is CASSQEVPGLAGAYEQYF.

About this clonotype: A much larger clone differs by one base, so this may be a read error. This sequence joins TRBV28 and TRBJ1-5; D is uncertain. CDR3 length: 12 amino acids. CDR1 MDHEN and CDR2 SYDVKM come from the germline V gene. The CDR3 DNA reads as TGTGCGGCAAGGACTAGCAGTCAGCCCCAGCATTTT. Translation: CAARTSSQPQHF.

The CDR3 protein is CASSLAGERGNEQFF. In DNA, the CDR3 is TGCGCCAGCAGCCTCGCGGGAGAGAGGGGGAATGAGCAGTTCTTC. The rearrangement joins TRBV4-3 to TRBJ2-1; tentative D call: TRBD2 (7 bases). Germline loops: CDR1 LGHNA, CDR2 YSLEER. Trimming cost V 4 bases and J 7 bases, with 17 bases left between them. The CDR3 runs to 15 residues.